This T cell receptor (beta chain) comes out of a study of blood T cell repertoires in COVID-19. The wider study: Spain, Italy and the United States supplied samples that represented acute and convalescent COVID-19.

J was trimmed by 5 bases and V by 6 bases; bases with no gene match: 3. The CDR3 is 15 amino acids. In germline, CDR1 is SNHLY, CDR2 FYNNEI. Produced via immunoSEQ multiplex PCR; TCRdb's table is partial and in-frame only. The sample yields around 160,000 clones, 86% seen once. V usage is TRBV2 and J usage is TRBJ2-2, with TRBD2 matching over 13 bases. The source is a man between 18 and 29 years old with acute or convalescent COVID-19. Sequenced sample: peripheral blood. The CDR3 bases are TGTGCCAGCAGGGGACTAGCGGGGCGGACCGGGGAGCTGTTTTTT. It encodes CASRGLAGRTGELFF.